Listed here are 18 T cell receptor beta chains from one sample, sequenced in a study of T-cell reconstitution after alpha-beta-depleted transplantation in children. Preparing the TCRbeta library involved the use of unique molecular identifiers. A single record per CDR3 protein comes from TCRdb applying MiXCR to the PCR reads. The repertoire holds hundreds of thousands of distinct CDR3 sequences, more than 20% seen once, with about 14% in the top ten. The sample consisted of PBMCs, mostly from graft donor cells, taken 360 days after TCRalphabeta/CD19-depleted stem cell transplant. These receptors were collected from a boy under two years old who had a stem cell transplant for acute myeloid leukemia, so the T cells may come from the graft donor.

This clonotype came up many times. This chain's CDR3 is CASSLVRDTEAFF. CDR3 coding DNA: TGTGCCAGCAGTTTGGTCCGGGACACTGAAGCTTTCTTT. The V gene is TRBV12-3 or TRBV12-4, the J gene TRBJ1-1, with D unresolved. V lost 3 bases and J lost 3, with 8 bases in between. The CDR3 is 13 amino acids.

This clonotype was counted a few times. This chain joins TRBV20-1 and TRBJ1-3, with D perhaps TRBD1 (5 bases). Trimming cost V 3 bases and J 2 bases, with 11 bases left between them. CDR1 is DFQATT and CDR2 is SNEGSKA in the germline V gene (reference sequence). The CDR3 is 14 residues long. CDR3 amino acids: CSASSRAAGNTIYF. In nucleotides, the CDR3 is TGCAGTGCTAGTAGCAGGGCAGCTGGAAACACCATATATTTT.

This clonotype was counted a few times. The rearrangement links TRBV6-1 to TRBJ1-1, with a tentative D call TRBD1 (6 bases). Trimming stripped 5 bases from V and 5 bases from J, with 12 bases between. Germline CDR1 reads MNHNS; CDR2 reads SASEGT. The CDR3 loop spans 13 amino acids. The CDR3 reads CASSKQGRTEAFF. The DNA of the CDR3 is TGTGCCAGCAGTAAACAGGGTAGAACTGAAGCTTTCTTT.

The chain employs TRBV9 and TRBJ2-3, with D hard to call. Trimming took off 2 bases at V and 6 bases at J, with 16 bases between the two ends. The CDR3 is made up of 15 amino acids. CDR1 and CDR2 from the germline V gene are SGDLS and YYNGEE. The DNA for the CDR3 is TGTGCCAGCAGCGTGGTGACGCTCTCTGGGGATACGCAGTATTTT. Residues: CASSVVTLSGDTQYF.

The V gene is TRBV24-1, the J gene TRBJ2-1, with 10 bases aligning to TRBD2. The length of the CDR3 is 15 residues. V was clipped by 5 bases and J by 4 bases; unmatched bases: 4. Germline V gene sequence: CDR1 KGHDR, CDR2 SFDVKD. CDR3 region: CATSVGLAEYNEQFF. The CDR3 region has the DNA TGTGCCACCAGTGTTGGACTAGCGGAATACAATGAGCAGTTCTTC.

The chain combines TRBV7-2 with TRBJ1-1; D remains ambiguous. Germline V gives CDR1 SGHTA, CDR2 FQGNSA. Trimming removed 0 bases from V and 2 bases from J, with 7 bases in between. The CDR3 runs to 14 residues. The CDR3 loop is CASSLAQLNTEAFF. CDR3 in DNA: TGTGCCAGCAGCTTAGCCCAACTAAACACTGAAGCTTTCTTT. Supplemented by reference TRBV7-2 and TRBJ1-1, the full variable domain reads GAGVSQSPSNKVTEKGKDVELRCDPISGHTALYWYRQSLGQGLEFLIYFQGNSAPDKSGLPSDRFSAERTGGSVSTLTIQRTQQEDSAVYLCASSLAQLNTEAFFGQGTRLTVV.

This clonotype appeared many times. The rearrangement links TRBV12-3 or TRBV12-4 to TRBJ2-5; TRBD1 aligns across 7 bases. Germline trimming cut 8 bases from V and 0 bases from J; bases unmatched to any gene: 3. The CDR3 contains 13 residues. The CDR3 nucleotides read TGTGCCAGCCTGGGACAGAACCAAGAGACCCAGTACTTC. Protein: CASLGQNQETQYF.

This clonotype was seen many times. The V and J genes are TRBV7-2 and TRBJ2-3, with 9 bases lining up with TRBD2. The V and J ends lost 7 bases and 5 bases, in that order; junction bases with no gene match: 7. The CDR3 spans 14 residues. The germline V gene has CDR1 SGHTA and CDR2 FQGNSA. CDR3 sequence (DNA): TGTGCCAGCACCGAGCGGGGGGTGTTAGATACGCAGTATTTT. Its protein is CASTERGVLDTQYF.

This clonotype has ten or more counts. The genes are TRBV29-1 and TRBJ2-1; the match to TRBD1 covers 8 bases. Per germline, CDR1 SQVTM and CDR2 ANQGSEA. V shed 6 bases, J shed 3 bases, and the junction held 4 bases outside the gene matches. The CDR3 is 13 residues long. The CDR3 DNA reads TGCAGCGTGGGACAGGCGAACTACAATGAGCAGTTCTTC. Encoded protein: CSVGQANYNEQFF.

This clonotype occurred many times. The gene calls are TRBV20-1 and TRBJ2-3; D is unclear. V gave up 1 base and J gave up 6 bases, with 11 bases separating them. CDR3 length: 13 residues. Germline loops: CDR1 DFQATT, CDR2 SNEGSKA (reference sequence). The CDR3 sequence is CSARVTVLDTQYF. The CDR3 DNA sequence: TGCAGTGCTAGAGTCACTGTCCTGGATACGCAGTATTTT.

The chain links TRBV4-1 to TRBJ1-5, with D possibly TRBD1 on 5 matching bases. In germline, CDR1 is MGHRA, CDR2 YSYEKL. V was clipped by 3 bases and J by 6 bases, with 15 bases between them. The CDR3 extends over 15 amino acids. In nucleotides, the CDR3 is TGCGCCAGCAGCCATTCACCCGGGGGGATTCAGCCCCAGCATTTT. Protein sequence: CASSHSPGGIQPQHF.

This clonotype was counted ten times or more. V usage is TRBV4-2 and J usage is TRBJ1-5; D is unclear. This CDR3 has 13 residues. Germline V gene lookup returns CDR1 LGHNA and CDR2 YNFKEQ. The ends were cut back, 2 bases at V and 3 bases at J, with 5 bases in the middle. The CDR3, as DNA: TGTGCCAGCAGCCAAACTCCCAATCAGCCCCAGCATTTT. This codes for CASSQTPNQPQHF.

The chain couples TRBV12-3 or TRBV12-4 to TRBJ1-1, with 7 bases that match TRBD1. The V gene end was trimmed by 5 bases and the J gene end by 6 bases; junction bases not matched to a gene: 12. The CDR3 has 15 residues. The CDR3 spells CASSDNDRARAEAFF. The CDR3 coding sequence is TGTGCCAGCAGTGACAATGACAGGGCTAGGGCTGAAGCTTTCTTT.

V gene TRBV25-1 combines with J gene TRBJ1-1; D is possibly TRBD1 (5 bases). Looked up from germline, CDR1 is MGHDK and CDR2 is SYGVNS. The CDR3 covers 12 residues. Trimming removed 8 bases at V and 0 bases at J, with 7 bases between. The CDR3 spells CASRQLNTEAFF. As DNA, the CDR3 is TGTGCCAGCCGACAGTTGAACACTGAAGCTTTCTTT.

The DNA for the CDR3 is TGTGCCAGCGGGGGCGGGGGGGTTCTCTACGAGCAGTACTTC. Amino acid sequence: CASGGGGVLYEQYF. The chain has TRBV6-1 and TRBJ2-7, with TRBD2 identical over 9 bases. Germline V gene sequence: CDR1 MNHNS, CDR2 SASEGT. The CDR3 has 14 amino acids. J lost 3 bases, V lost 8 bases, and 8 bases had no gene match.

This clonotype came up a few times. The DNA for the CDR3 is TGTGCCAGCAGAAGCGGGGCGAACACCGGGGAGCTGTTTTTT. Translating gives CASRSGANTGELFF. The V gene is TRBV12-3 or TRBV12-4, the J gene TRBJ2-2; 7 positions agree with TRBD2. The CDR3 extends over 14 amino acids. Unmatched junction bases numbered 1, after V lost 6 bases and J lost 0 bases.

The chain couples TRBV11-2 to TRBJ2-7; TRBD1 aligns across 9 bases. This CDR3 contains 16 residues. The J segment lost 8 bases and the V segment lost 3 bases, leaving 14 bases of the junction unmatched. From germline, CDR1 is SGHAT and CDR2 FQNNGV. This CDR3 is CASSLVRGQGIIKQYF. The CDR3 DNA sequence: TGTGCCAGCAGCTTGGTTAGAGGACAGGGGATCATCAAGCAGTACTTC.

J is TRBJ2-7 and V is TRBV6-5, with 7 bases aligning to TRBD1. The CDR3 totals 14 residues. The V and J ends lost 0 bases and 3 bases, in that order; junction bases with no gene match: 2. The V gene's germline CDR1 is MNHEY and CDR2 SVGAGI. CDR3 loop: CASSYSTGNYEQYF. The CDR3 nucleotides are TGTGCCAGCAGTTACTCGACAGGGAACTACGAGCAGTACTTC.